The clone carrying this T cell receptor beta chain was counted a few times. Antigen unknown. A read error may account for a junction end that differs from germline. Only in-frame clones appear in the TCRdb table, and some are missing; sequencing was by immunoSEQ multiplex PCR. The sample consists of tens of thousands of clones, 70% to 85% of them appearing once. These data originate in a study of OX40 agonist ivuxolimab in advanced cancers. Findings and limits, study-wide: With doses of 0.1 to 3.0 mg/kg, CD4+ and CD8+ blood T cells had undergone clonal expansion by week 6.

The CDR3 is 14 residues long. Germline V lookup: CDR1 SSHAT, CDR2 FNYEAQ (reference sequence). The sample in question was CD4+ or CD8+ T cells sorted from blood, obtained in a trial of the OX40 agonist ivuxolimab. The genes are TRBV7-7 and TRBJ2-5, with D possibly being TRBD2 (5 bases). The clonotype was recovered from an adult with an advanced solid tumor such as melanoma, head and neck, liver or kidney cancer. The CDR3 region has the DNA TGTGCTAGCAGCTTAGCGCGTGGAGGAGAGACCCAGTACTTC. Encoded protein: CASSLARGGETQYF.